This entry concerns a single TCR beta chain. Antigen: not known. Profiled with immunoSEQ multiplex PCR; TCRdb holds only in-frame clones, not every one. The sample includes roughly 64,000 clones, more than 90% of them seen just once. The time point is: cycle 4 day 1 (C4D1), after 5 to 7 weeks of nivolumab. All patients relapsed after autologous stem cell transplantation, and brentuximab vedotin exposure varied. The data stem from a study of PD-1 blockade in classical Hodgkin lymphoma. Study-wide findings and caveats: Factors driving the repertoire differences, possibly disease activity or prior therapy, remain undefined.

Germline CDR1 SGDLS, CDR2 YYNGEE. CDR3 length: 14 amino acids. The V and J ends lost 2 bases and 9 bases respectively, with 15 bases between them. The material sequenced was peripheral blood mononuclear cells (PBMCs), taken before the fourth cycle of nivolumab. The rearrangement joins TRBV9 to TRBJ2-1; D possibly uses TRBD1 or TRBD2 (5 bases each). The sequence derives from a human donor with classical Hodgkin lymphoma. In DNA, the CDR3 is TGTGCCAGCAGCGTTAACCAGGGACGGGGTGAGCAGTTCTTC. Protein: CASSVNQGRGEQFF.